This TCR beta chain appears in the sequencing data of a study of shared clonotypes between healthy human individuals. About the research overall: Participating donors consisted of a couple of women and a few men aged 18 to 49.

The germline CDR1 and CDR2 sequences are MGHDK and SYGVNS. The trim removed 4 bases at V and 0 bases at J, leaving 3 bases unmatched. CDR3 size: 15 residues. The protocol was immunoSEQ multiplex PCR, while the TCRdb copy is restricted to in-frame clones and leaves out a portion. The table includes around 2.3 million clones, about 94% detected once. Donors included only healthy HIV-negative adults lacking recent acute infections or vaccinations. V is TRBV25-1 and J is TRBJ1-5, with 7 positions matching TRBD1. The sample consisted of naive CD4+ T cells sorted from blood. Regarding subset: CD45RA+ positively selected. This TCR was sampled from a man aged 18-30 years in good health. CDR3 region: CASSVGTDSNQPQHF. In DNA, the CDR3 is TGTGCCAGCAGTGTGGGGACAGATAGCAATCAGCCCCAGCATTTT.